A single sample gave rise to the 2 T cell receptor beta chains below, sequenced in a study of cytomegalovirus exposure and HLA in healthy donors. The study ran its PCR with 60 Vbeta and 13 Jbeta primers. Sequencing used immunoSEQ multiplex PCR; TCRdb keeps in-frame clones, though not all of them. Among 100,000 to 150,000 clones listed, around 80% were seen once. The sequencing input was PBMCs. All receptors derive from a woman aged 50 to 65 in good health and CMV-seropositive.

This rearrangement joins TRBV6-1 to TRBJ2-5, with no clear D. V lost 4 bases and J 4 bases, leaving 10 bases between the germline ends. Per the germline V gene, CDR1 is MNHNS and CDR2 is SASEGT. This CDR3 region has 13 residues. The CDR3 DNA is TGTGCCAGCAGTGCCGTGGCCCCAGAGACCCAGTACTTC. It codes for CASSAVAPETQYF.

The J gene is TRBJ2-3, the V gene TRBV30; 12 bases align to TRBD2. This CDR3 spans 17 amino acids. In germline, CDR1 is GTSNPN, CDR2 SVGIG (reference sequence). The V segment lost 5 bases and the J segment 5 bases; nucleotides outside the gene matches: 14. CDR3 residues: CAWGPGLAGGRRDTQYF. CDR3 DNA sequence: TGTGCCTGGGGCCCGGGGCTAGCGGGGGGGCGGAGAGATACGCAGTATTTT.